This T cell receptor (beta chain) was sequenced during a study of blood T cell repertoires in COVID-19. Study-level information: Samples representing acute and convalescent COVID-19 were sourced from the United States, Italy and Spain. In each case, the material was cDNA or gDNA derived from T cells, B-cell-depleted T cells, or PBMCs.

Individuals drawn from approximately 26 US areas were about 18 to 95 years old. Measured with immunoSEQ multiplex PCR; TCRdb has only the in-frame clones, and not every one. The table has approximately 200,000 clones, more than 70% seen once. V shed 6 bases and J 6 bases; nucleotides not matched to a gene: 11. In germline, CDR1 is MNHEY, CDR2 SVGAGI. The CDR3 sequence is 15 residues long. Sequenced input: PBMCs or T cells enriched from blood (not recorded which). The chain joins TRBV6-5 to TRBJ1-5; 7 bases are shared with TRBD1. The origin of this receptor is a woman younger than 45 who had recovered from COVID-19. The CDR3 nucleotides read TGTGCCAGCAGGACCCCAGGGGGGTTAATTCAGCCCCAGCATTTT. It codes for CASRTPGGLIQPQHF.